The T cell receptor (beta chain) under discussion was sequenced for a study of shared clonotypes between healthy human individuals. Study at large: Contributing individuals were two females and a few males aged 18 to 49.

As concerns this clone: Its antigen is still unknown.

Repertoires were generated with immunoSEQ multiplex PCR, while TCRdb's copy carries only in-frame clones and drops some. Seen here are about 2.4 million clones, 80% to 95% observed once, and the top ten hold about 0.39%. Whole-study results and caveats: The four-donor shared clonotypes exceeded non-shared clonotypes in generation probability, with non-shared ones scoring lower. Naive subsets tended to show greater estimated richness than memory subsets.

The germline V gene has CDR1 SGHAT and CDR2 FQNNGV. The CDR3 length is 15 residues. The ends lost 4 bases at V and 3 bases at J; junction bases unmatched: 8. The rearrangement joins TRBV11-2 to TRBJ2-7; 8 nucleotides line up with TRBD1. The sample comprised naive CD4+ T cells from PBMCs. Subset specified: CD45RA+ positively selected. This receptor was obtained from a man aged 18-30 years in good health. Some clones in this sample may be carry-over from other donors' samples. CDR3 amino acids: CASSYSGGASYEQYF. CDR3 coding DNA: TGTGCCAGCAGCTATTCAGGGGGCGCCAGCTACGAGCAGTACTTC.